Listed here are 9 T cell receptor beta chains from one sample, sequenced in a study of shared clonotypes between healthy human individuals. Profiled with immunoSEQ multiplex PCR; TCRdb holds only in-frame clones, not every one. Here the sample spans some 1,100,000 clones, more than 75% being singletons. The specimen sequenced was memory CD4+ T cells from PBMCs. Subset meaning: CD45RA-negative fraction. These receptors were taken from a man in his late teens or twenties in good health. Some clones in this sample may be carry-over from other donors' samples.

Of note for this clone: The same CDR3 is also encoded by other DNA sequences in this sample. Here the CDR3 DNA reads TGTGCCAGCTCCGAAAGGGGAGAGACCCAGTACTTC. Its translation: CASSERGETQYF. The chain employs TRBV2 and TRBJ2-5; possibly TRBD1 for D (5 bases). Trimming removed 8 bases from V and 4 bases from J, with 11 bases in between. The CDR3 sequence is 12 residues long. Germline V lookup: CDR1 SNHLY, CDR2 FYNNEI. Full variable domain (rest looked up from reference TRBV2 and TRBJ2-5): EPEVTQTPSHQVTQMGQEVILRCVPISNHLYFYWYRQILGQKVEFLVSFYNNEISEKSEIFDDQFSVERPDGSNFTLKIRSTKLEDSAMYFCASSERGETQYFGPGTRLLVL.

Note on this clone: At the DNA level, this CDR3 is encoded by other sequences in the same sample as well. The rearrangement joins TRBV5-1 to TRBJ1-2; D is unresolved. Germline V lookup: CDR1 SGHRS, CDR2 YFSETQ. The CDR3 totals 14 residues. V lost 0 bases and J lost 2, with 8 bases in between. CDR3 nucleotides: TGCGCCAGCAGCTTGGGGGTAGGGAACTATGGCTACACCTTC. It specifies CASSLGVGNYGYTF.

The rearrangement joins TRBV7-2 to TRBJ2-5, with TRBD1 identical over 7 bases. J was trimmed by 5 bases and V by 5 bases; bases with no gene match: 5. From germline, CDR1 is SGHTA and CDR2 FQGNSA. The CDR3 totals 13 residues. CDR3 nucleotide sequence: TGTGCCAGCAGCCAAGACAGGGAGGAGACCCAGTACTTC. Protein: CASSQDREETQYF. Full variable domain (missing parts from reference TRBV7-2 and TRBJ2-5): GAGVSQSPSNKVTEKGKDVELRCDPISGHTALYWYRQSLGQGLEFLIYFQGNSAPDKSGLPSDRFSAERTGGSVSTLTIQRTQQEDSAVYLCASSQDREETQYFGPGTRLLVL.

The gene calls are TRBV5-5 and TRBJ1-3, with D uncertain. The ends were cut back, 1 base at V and 0 bases at J, with 8 bases in the middle. Germline V gives CDR1 SGHKS, CDR2 YYEKEE (reference sequence). The CDR3 length is 15 residues. CDR3 sequence (DNA): TGTGCCAGCAGCTTGTCCTTCGTCTCTGGAAACACCATATATTTT. Its protein is CASSLSFVSGNTIYF.

This chain links TRBV5-1 with TRBJ1-2; TRBD1 matches 9 bases. Germline loops: CDR1 SGHRS, CDR2 YFSETQ. J was trimmed by 4 bases and V by 4 bases; bases with no gene match: 17. The CDR3 extends over 18 amino acids. CDR3 residues: CASSRKMDRGQKGYGYTF. The CDR3 DNA follows: TGCGCCAGCAGCAGGAAGATGGACAGGGGACAAAAGGGCTATGGCTACACCTTC.

V is TRBV28 and J is TRBJ1-3, with D possibly TRBD1 on 6 matching bases. This CDR3 contains 15 residues. V was trimmed by 6 bases and J by 5 bases, leaving 17 bases between them. CDR1 is MDHEN, CDR2 SYDVKM, per germline. CDR3 coding DNA: TGTGCCAGCAGCCCTAATGGGGGGCTGAGAAACACCATATATTTT. Its translation is CASSPNGGLRNTIYF.

The gene calls are TRBV4-3 and TRBJ2-5; D remains ambiguous. Looked up from germline, CDR1 is LGHNA and CDR2 is YSLEER. The CDR3 runs to 13 residues. Trimming removed 0 bases at V and 5 bases at J, with 7 bases between. In DNA form, the CDR3 reads TGCGCCAGCAGCCAAGAGTTCAGGGAGACCCAGTACTTC. This sequence encodes CASSQEFRETQYF.

With respect to this clone: Other nucleotide sequences in the sample specify the same CDR3. The rearrangement joins TRBV30 to TRBJ1-5; D unresolved. Per germline, CDR1 GTSNPN and CDR2 SVGIG (reference sequence). This CDR3 has 13 amino acids. V was clipped by 0 bases and J by 0 bases, with 3 bases between them. For the CDR3, the DNA is TGTGCCTGGAGTGTTGGTAGCAATCAGCCCCAGCATTTT. Translating it yields CAWSVGSNQPQHF. The complete variable domain, with remaining parts taken from reference TRBV30 and TRBJ1-5, reads SQTIHQWPATLVQPVGSPLSLECTVEGTSNPNLYWYRQAAGRGLQLLFYSVGIGQISSEVPQNLSASRPQDRQFILSSKKLLLSDSGFYLCAWSVGSNQPQHFGDGTRLSIL.

The V gene is TRBV4-1, the J gene TRBJ2-5; TRBD1 is a possible D gene (6 bases). The DNA end lines up better with TRBJ2-7; the J call may be wrong. Germline V gene data show CDR1 as MGHRA and CDR2 as YSYEKL. The CDR3 consists of 16 residues. The CDR3 loop is CASSQTAGVRSYEQYF. The CDR3 DNA reads as TGCGCCAGCAGCCAAACAGCAGGGGTAAGATCCTACGAGCAGTACTTC.